The 8 T cell receptor beta chains below were found in one sample sequenced in a study of blood T cell repertoires in COVID-19. Repertoires were generated with immunoSEQ multiplex PCR, while TCRdb's copy carries only in-frame clones and drops some. Of 100,000 to 150,000 clones in the sample, about 90% are singletons; the top ten hold about 2%. The sequenced sample was peripheral blood. The receptors were gathered from a man over 45 with COVID-19, enrolled during active disease.

The chain recombines TRBV5-4 with TRBJ2-7, with 7 bases identical to TRBD1. CDR3 length equals 15 residues. The germline CDR1 and CDR2 sequences are SGHNT and YYREEE (reference sequence). V was pared by 4 bases and J by 3 bases, with 10 bases of the junction left unmatched. CDR3 sequence reads: CASSPRTGQFYEQYF. In nucleotides, the CDR3 is TGTGCCAGCAGCCCAAGGACGGGACAGTTCTACGAGCAGTACTTC. The full variable domain, in which reference TRBV5-4 and TRBJ2-7 provide the parts outside the CDR3, is ETGVTQSPTHLIKTRGQQVTLRCSSQSGHNTVSWYQQALGQGPQFIFQYYREEENGRGNFPPRFSGLQFPNYSSELNVNALELDDSALYLCASSPRTGQFYEQYFGPGTRLTVT.

This clone was detected once. The genes are TRBV19 and TRBJ2-2; 8 positions match TRBD2. The CDR3 is 17 residues long. The V gene's germline CDR1 is LNHDA and CDR2 SQIVND (reference sequence). V shed 0 bases and J 6 bases; nucleotides not matched to a gene: 9. CDR3 region: CASSIDAGLGSAGELFF. The CDR3 DNA follows: TGTGCCAGTAGTATAGATGCGGGACTAGGGTCGGCCGGGGAGCTGTTTTTT.

V gene TRBV12-3 or TRBV12-4 combines with J gene TRBJ2-1; D is possibly TRBD2 (6 bases). The ends were cut back, 8 bases at V and 6 bases at J, with 14 bases in the middle. The CDR3 runs to 13 residues. The CDR3 loop reads CASGSTGVNEQFF. The CDR3 region has the DNA TGTGCCAGCGGGTCCACGGGAGTCAATGAGCAGTTCTTC.

In nucleotides, the CDR3 is TGTGCCAGTAACCCGGGACTAGCGGACAATGAGCAGTTCTTC. It yields the protein CASNPGLADNEQFF. The chain recombines TRBV2 with TRBJ2-1, with 11 bases fitting TRBD2. This CDR3 region has 14 residues. V was clipped by 9 bases and J by 5 bases; unmatched bases: 6. Germline CDR1 SNHLY, CDR2 FYNNEI.

The chain employs TRBV18 and TRBJ1-3, with 8 bases matching TRBD1. V trimming: 3 bases; J trimming: 0 bases; junction bases outside the gene matches: 7. The germline V gene has CDR1 KGHSH and CDR2 LQKENI. The CDR3 contains 17 residues. The CDR3 DNA is TGTGCCAGCTCACCTCGACAGGGGATGGACTCTGGAAACACCATATATTTT. Its protein is CASSPRQGMDSGNTIYF.

The rearrangement uses TRBV7-6 and TRBJ2-5; TRBD2 is a possible D gene (6 bases). V was pared by 1 base and J by 2 bases, with 11 bases between. Germline CDR1 SGHVS, CDR2 FNYEAQ. The CDR3 sequence is 15 residues long. CDR3 sequence: CASSLGLGRQETQYF. In DNA form, the CDR3 reads TGTGCCAGCAGCTTAGGGTTGGGGAGGCAAGAGACCCAGTACTTC.

The J gene is TRBJ2-7, the V gene TRBV11-2, with 7 bases fitting TRBD1. CDR1 SGHAT and CDR2 FQNNGV come from the germline V gene. With 2 bases clipped from V and 4 bases from J, the junction kept 5 bases outside the gene matches. This CDR3 has 14 residues. The CDR3 DNA reads TGTGCCAGCAGCTTAACCGGGACAGCTTACGAGCAGTACGTC. This translates into CASSLTGTAYEQYV.

The chain recombines TRBV19 with TRBJ1-5; TRBD1 matches at 7 bases. The CDR3 has 16 residues. Germline V CDR1 and CDR2: LNHDA, SQIVND (reference sequence). V dropped 3 bases and J dropped 5; count of bases not matched to a gene: 10. CDR3 region: CASSIFWDSGDQPQHF. The CDR3 nucleotides read TGTGCCAGTAGTATCTTCTGGGACAGCGGAGATCAGCCCCAGCATTTT. The full variable domain, completed using reference TRBV19 and TRBJ1-5, is DGGITQSPKYLFRKEGQNVTLSCEQNLNHDAMYWYRQDPGQGLRLIYYSQIVNDFQKGDIAEGYSVSREKKESFPLTVTSAQKNPTAFYLCASSIFWDSGDQPQHFGDGTRLSIL.